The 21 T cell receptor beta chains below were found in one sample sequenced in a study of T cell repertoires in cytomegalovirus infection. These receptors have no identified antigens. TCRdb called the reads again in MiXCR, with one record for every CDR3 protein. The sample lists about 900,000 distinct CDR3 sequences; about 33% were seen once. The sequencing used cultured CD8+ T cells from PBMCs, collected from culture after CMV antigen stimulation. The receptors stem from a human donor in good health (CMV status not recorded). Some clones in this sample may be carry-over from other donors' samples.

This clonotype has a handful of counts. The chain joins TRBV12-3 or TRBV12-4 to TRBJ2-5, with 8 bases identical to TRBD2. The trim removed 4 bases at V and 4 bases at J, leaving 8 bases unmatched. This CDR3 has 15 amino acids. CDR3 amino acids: CASSSLQAGGETQYF. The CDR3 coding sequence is TGTGCCAGCAGTTCCTTACAGGCGGGAGGAGAGACCCAGTACTTC.

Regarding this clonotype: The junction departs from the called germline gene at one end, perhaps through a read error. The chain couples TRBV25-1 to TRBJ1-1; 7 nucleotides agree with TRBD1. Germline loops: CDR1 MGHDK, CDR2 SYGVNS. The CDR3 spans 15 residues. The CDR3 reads CANSDAGDSNTEAFF. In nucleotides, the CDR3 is TGTGCCAACAGTGATGCTGGGGACAGCAACACTGAAGCTTTCTTT.

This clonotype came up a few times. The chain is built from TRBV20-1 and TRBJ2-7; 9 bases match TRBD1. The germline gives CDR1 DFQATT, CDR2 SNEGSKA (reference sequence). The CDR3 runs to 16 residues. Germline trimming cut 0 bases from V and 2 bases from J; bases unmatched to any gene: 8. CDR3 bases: TGCAGTGCTAGAGATAGATCGGGACAGGGAGCCTACGAGCAGTACTTC. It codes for CSARDRSGQGAYEQYF.

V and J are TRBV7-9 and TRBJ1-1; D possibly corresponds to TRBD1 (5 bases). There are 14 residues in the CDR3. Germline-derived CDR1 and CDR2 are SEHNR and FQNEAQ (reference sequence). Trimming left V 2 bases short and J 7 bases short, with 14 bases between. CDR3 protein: CASSLQGPRLEAFF. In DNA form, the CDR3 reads TGTGCCAGCAGCTTACAGGGACCCAGGCTTGAAGCTTTCTTT.

The CDR3 sequence is CASSRRGTGNNEQFF. Written as DNA, the CDR3 is TGTGCCAGCAGTCGGAGGGGGACAGGGAACAATGAGCAGTTCTTC. The rearrangement links TRBV7-6 to TRBJ2-1; 9 bases align to TRBD1. This CDR3 has 15 amino acids. Germline V gene data show CDR1 as SGHVS and CDR2 as FNYEAQ. With 6 bases clipped from V and 5 bases from J, the junction kept 8 bases outside the gene matches.

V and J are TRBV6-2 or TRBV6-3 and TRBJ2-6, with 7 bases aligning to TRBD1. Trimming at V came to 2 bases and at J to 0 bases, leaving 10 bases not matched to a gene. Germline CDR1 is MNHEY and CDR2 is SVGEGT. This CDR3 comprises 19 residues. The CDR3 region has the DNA TGTGCCAGCAGTTACCTCGGGACAGCAAATGACTCTGGGGCCAACGTCCTGACTTTC. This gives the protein CASSYLGTANDSGANVLTF.

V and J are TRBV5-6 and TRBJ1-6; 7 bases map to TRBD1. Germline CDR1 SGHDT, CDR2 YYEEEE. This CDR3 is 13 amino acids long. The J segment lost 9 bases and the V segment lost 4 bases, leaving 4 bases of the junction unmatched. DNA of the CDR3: TGTGCCAGCAGCGAGAACAGGGGTTCACCCCTCCACTTT. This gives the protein CASSENRGSPLHF.

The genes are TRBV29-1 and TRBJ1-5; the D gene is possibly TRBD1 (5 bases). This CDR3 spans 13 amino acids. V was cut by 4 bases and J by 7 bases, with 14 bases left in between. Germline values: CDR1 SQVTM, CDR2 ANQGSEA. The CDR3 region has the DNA TGCAGCGTTGCTGGGGGTCCTTCCCAGCCCCAGCATTTT. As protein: CSVAGGPSQPQHF.

This chain's CDR3 is CASSPEGGSEQYF. CDR3 nucleotide sequence: TGTGCCAGCAGCCCCGAAGGGGGCTCCGAGCAGTACTTC. The chain recombines TRBV13 with TRBJ2-7; 7 nucleotides agree with TRBD1. V shed 5 bases and J 6 bases; nucleotides not matched to a gene: 7. CDR3 length: 13 amino acids. Germline CDR1 PRHDT, CDR2 FYEKMQ (reference sequence).

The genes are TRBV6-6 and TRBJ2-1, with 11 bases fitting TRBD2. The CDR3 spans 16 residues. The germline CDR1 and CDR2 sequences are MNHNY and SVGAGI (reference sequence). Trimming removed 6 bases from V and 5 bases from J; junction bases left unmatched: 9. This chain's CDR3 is CASSYIAGGPNNEQFF. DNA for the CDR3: TGTGCCAGCAGCTACATAGCGGGGGGGCCTAACAATGAGCAGTTCTTC.

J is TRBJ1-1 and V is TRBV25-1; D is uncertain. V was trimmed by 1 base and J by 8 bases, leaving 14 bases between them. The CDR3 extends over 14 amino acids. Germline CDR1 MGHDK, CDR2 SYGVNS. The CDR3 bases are TGTGCCAGCAGTGAATGGGGAGCTATCCCCGAAGCTTTCTTT. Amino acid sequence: CASSEWGAIPEAFF.

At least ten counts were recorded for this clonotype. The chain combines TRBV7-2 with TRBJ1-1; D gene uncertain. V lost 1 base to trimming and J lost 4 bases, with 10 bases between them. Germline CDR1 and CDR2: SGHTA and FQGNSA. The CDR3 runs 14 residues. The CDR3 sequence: CASSLDILGTEAFF. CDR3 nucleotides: TGTGCCAGCAGCTTAGATATACTCGGCACTGAAGCTTTCTTT.

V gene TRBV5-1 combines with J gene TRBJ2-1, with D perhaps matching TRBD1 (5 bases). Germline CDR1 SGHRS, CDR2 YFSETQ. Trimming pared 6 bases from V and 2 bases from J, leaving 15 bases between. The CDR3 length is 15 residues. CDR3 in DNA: TGCGCCAGCACCCAGGGTTCTTCTACCTACAATGAGCAGTTCTTC. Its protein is CASTQGSSTYNEQFF.

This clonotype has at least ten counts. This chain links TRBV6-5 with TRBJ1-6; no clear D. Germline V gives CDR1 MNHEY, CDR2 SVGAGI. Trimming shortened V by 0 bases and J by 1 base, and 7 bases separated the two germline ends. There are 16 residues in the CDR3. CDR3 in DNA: TGTGCCAGCAGTTACTCGCCCAGTTCCTATAATTCACCCCTCCACTTT. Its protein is CASSYSPSSYNSPLHF.

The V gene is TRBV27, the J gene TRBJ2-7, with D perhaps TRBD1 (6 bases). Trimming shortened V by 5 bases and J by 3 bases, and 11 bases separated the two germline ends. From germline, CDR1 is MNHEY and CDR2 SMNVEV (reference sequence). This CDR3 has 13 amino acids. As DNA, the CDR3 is TGTGCCAGCAGTGAGGGGGTTCTCTACGAGCAGTACGTC. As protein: CASSEGVLYEQYV.

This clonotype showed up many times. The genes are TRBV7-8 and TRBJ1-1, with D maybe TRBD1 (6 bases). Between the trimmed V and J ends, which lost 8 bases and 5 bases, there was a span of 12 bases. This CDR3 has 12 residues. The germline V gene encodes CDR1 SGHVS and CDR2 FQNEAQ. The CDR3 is CASGGGPTEAFF. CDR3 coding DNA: TGTGCCAGCGGCGGGGGCCCTACTGAAGCTTTCTTT.

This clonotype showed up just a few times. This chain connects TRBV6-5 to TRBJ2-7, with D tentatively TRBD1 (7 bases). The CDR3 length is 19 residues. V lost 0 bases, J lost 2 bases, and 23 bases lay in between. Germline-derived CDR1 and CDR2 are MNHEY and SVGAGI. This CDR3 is CASSYSKMRRGGGAYEQYF. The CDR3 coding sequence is TGTGCCAGCAGTTACTCGAAGATGCGGAGAGGAGGGGGCGCCTACGAGCAGTACTTC.

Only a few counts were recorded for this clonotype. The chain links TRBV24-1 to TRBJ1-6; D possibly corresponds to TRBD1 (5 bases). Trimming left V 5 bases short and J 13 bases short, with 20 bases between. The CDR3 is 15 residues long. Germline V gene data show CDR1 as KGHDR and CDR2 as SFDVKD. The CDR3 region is CATSAEDGTCFPLHF. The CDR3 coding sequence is TGTGCCACCAGTGCCGAAGACGGGACCTGTTTTCCCCTCCACTTT.

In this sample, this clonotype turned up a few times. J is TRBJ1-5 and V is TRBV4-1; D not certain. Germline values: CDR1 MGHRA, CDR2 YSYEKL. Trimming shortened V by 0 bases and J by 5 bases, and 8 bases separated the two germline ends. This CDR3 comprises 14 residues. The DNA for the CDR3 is TGCGCCAGCAGCCAAGACGTGGTACATCAGCCCCAGCATTTT. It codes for CASSQDVVHQPQHF.

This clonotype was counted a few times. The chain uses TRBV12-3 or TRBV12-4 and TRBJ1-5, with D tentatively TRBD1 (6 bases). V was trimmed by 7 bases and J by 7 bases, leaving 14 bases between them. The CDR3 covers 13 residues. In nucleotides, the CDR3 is TGTGCCAGCACTCAGGGGCTCTTCCAGCCCCAGCATTTT. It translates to CASTQGLFQPQHF.

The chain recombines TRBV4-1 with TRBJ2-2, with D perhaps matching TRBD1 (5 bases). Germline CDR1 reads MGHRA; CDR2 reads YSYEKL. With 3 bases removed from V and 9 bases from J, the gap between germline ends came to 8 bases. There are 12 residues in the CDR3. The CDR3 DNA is TGCGCCAGCAGCCAGGTGGACAGGGAGCTGTTTTTT. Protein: CASSQVDRELFF.